This entry lists 19 T cell receptor beta chains sequenced from one sample in a study of blood T cell repertoires in COVID-19 (dated by TCRdb to 2020 to 2021). Library creation used the immunoSEQ multiplex PCR assay. This immuneACCESS table, as held by TCRdb, lists in-frame sequences with V and J called but not all clones. Of the missing ones, under half trace to an unresolved V gene in checked studies; the others have no known cause. The sample table holds approximately 150,000 clones, of which about 85% were seen once. More than 0.85% of the sample is held by the ten biggest clonotypes. Input material: peripheral blood. All receptors come from a man aged 35-49 years with acute or convalescent COVID-19.

This chain links TRBV1 with TRBJ1-2. TRBV1 is reported as a pseudogene. This CDR3 has 15 amino acids. The CDR3 sequence: CTLIQRQRGLYGYTF. The CDR3, as DNA: TGCACTCTCATCCAAAGACAACGGGGTCTTTATGGCTACACCTTC.

This chain connects TRBV10-3 to TRBJ2-1; possibly TRBD2 for D (5 bases). The germline gives CDR1 ENHRY, CDR2 SYGVKD. The V end lost 2 bases, the J end lost 7 bases, and 6 bases lay between the germline ends. The CDR3 has 12 residues. CDR3 loop: CAISETGNEQFF. Written as DNA, the CDR3 is TGTGCCATCAGTGAGACGGGGAATGAGCAGTTCTTC.

The rearrangement links TRBV6-5 to TRBJ1-2; D is unresolved. This CDR3 comprises 13 residues. Germline lookup yields CDR1 MNHEY and CDR2 SVGAGI. V dropped 5 bases and J dropped 0 bases, with 7 bases sitting between them. The CDR3 loop is CASSLRSNYGYTF. CDR3 bases: TGTGCCAGCAGTCTCAGGTCTAACTATGGCTACACCTTC.

Only one count was recorded for this clone. The CDR3 sequence is CASSQATGTSYSPLHF. Written as DNA, the CDR3 is TGTGCCAGCAGCCAAGCGACAGGGACGTCTTATTCACCCCTCCACTTT. This rearrangement joins TRBV4-2 to TRBJ1-6, with 7 bases aligning to TRBD1. This CDR3 has 16 residues. V lost 1 base and J lost 8; bases outside the gene matches: 8. Per the germline V gene, CDR1 is LGHNA and CDR2 is YNFKEQ.

This clone showed up just a few times. The chain couples TRBV11-2 to TRBJ1-1; D may be TRBD1 (5 bases). Germline assignment: CDR1 SGHAT and CDR2 FQNNGV. With 5 bases removed from V and 3 bases from J, the gap between germline ends came to 13 bases. The CDR3 contains 14 residues. CDR3 nucleotide sequence: TGTGCCAGCAGCCCCCTTGGGGGGTACACTGAAGCTTTCTTT. Protein product: CASSPLGGYTEAFF.

The J gene is TRBJ1-4, the V gene TRBV6-6; 9 nucleotides match TRBD1. J gave up 10 bases and V 7 bases, and 10 bases lay outside the gene matches. CDR3 length: 14 amino acids. The germline V gene has CDR1 MNHNY and CDR2 SVGAGI (reference sequence). Here the CDR3 DNA reads TGTGCCAGCAAATCCGGGACAGGGTCCGGAAAACTGTTTTTT. Its translation: CASKSGTGSGKLFF.

Only one count was recorded for this clone. The chain has TRBV28 and TRBJ1-2, with D perhaps TRBD1 (5 bases). The CDR3 runs 13 residues. V was clipped by 6 bases and J by 4 bases, with 12 bases between them. Germline-derived CDR1 and CDR2 are MDHEN and SYDVKM. The CDR3 coding sequence is TGTGCCAGCAGCCCAGGCAGGGCCTATGGCTACACCTTC. It yields the protein CASSPGRAYGYTF.

The chain has TRBV6-5 and TRBJ1-4, with 7 bases matching TRBD1. The CDR3 loop spans 14 amino acids. V dropped 2 bases and J dropped 12; count of bases not matched to a gene: 9. Germline loops: CDR1 MNHEY, CDR2 SVGAGI. The CDR3 DNA is TGTGCCAGCAGTTACGGGTCAGGGGGGCAAGAACTGTTTTTT. It translates to CASSYGSGGQELFF.

Comment on this clone: The junction departs from germline at one end; a sequencing error may be responsible. The CDR3 spells CAWSVQLDRGF. CDR3 coding DNA: TGTGCCTGGAGTGTACAACTTGACAGGGGATTT. This chain links TRBV30 with TRBJ1-4, with 8 bases fitting TRBD1. Germline V gene lookup returns CDR1 GTSNPN and CDR2 SVGIG (reference sequence). The CDR3 runs 11 residues.

There are a few counts of this clone. The V gene is TRBV19, the J gene TRBJ1-5; 9 bases match TRBD1. The CDR3 has 17 amino acids. The germline gives CDR1 LNHDA, CDR2 SQIVND (reference sequence). Trimming at V came to 4 bases and at J to 6 bases, leaving 13 bases not matched to a gene. The CDR3 reads CASSTTPPGQGTQPQHF. Here the CDR3 DNA reads TGTGCCAGTAGTACAACACCTCCGGGACAGGGTACTCAGCCCCAGCATTTT.

This clone was observed once. This rearrangement joins TRBV9 to TRBJ2-1, with 16 positions matching TRBD2. The CDR3 consists of 17 residues. In germline, CDR1 is SGDLS, CDR2 YYNGEE. With V trimmed by 3 bases and J by 4 bases, 4 bases remained unmatched. The CDR3 DNA is TGTGCCAGCAGCGCCGGGACTAGCGGGGGGGCTTACAATGAGCAGTTCTTC. Translating gives CASSAGTSGGAYNEQFF.

CDR3 protein: CASTGEFTEAFF. The DNA of the CDR3 is TGTGCCAGCACGGGAGAGTTCACTGAAGCTTTCTTT. This chain uses TRBV2 with TRBJ1-1; D is unclear. The CDR3 is 12 amino acids. The V gene lost 7 bases and the J gene lost 4 bases, with 10 bases spanning the gap. From germline, CDR1 is SNHLY and CDR2 FYNNEI.

This rearrangement joins TRBV13 to TRBJ2-1, with D tentatively TRBD2 (6 bases). The CDR3 is 16 amino acids. With 5 bases removed from V and 4 bases from J, the gap between germline ends came to 18 bases. The germline gives CDR1 PRHDT, CDR2 FYEKMQ (reference sequence). CDR3 protein: CASSPTLGGEYNEQFF. The CDR3 DNA sequence: TGTGCCAGCAGCCCAACCCTCGGCGGGGAATACAATGAGCAGTTCTTC.

The chain joins TRBV14 to TRBJ2-5, with TRBD2 identical over 8 bases. This CDR3 spans 14 amino acids. Per the germline V gene, CDR1 is SGHDN and CDR2 is FVKESK. V trimming: 3 bases; J trimming: 5 bases; junction bases outside the gene matches: 5. The CDR3 bases are TGTGCCAGCAGCCATCCCGCTAGCGGGGAGACCCAGTACTTC. Translation gives CASSHPASGETQYF. Variable domain in full (rest from reference TRBV14 and TRBJ2-5): EAGVTQFPSHSVIEKGQTVTLRCDPISGHDNLYWYRRVMGKEIKFLLHFVKESKQDESGMPNNRFLAERTGGTYSTLKVQPAELEDSGVYFCASSHPASGETQYFGPGTRLLVL.

The rearrangement uses TRBV6-5 and TRBJ1-5; D is undetermined. This CDR3 spans 11 amino acids. The V end lost 8 bases, the J end lost 11 bases, and 13 bases lay between the germline ends. The germline V gene encodes CDR1 MNHEY and CDR2 SVGAGI. This CDR3 is CASGDREAQHF. The CDR3 DNA reads TGTGCCAGCGGAGATCGCGAGGCCCAGCATTTT.

V gene TRBV18 combines with J gene TRBJ1-1; the D gene is possibly TRBD1 (5 bases). V lost 6 bases, J lost 1 base, and 12 bases lay in between. Germline CDR1 and CDR2: KGHSH and LQKENI. The CDR3 has 14 residues. The CDR3 DNA reads TGTGCCAGCTCCCTAACCGGACAGAACACTGAAGCTTTCTTT. This translates into CASSLTGQNTEAFF.

The chain has TRBV27 and TRBJ2-2; possibly TRBD1 for D (7 bases). Germline loops: CDR1 MNHEY, CDR2 SMNVEV (reference sequence). CDR3 length: 16 residues. Trimming stripped 2 bases from V and 4 bases from J, with 14 bases between. The CDR3 spells CASSLKGTAGTGELFF. In DNA form, the CDR3 reads TGTGCCAGCAGTTTAAAGGGGACAGCGGGCACCGGGGAGCTGTTTTTT.

This chain links TRBV5-4 with TRBJ2-5; D uncertain. This CDR3 contains 13 residues. Germline-derived CDR1 and CDR2 are SGHNT and YYREEE (reference sequence). Trimming pared 1 base from V and 5 bases from J, leaving 9 bases between. Here the CDR3 reads CASSLRGGETQYF. For the CDR3, the DNA is TGTGCCAGCAGCTTGCGAGGCGGCGAGACCCAGTACTTC.

Concerning this clone: One junction end disagrees with the germline gene, perhaps due to a read error. The chain links TRBV7-7 to TRBJ2-1; perhaps TRBD1 as D (5 bases). Germline V gene sequence: CDR1 SSHAT, CDR2 FNYEAQ (reference sequence). The CDR3 extends over 13 amino acids. The CDR3 nucleotides read TGTGCTAGCAGCTTAAAAGGGGATGTAGAGCAGTTCTTC. Amino acids: CASSLKGDVEQFF.